This record covers a single T cell receptor (beta chain). Some clones are missing from TCRdb's copy, which holds only in-frame ones; the method was immunoSEQ multiplex PCR. The sample holds approximately 63,000 clones, 91% seen once. The CDR3 extends over 15 amino acids. Trimming shortened V by 5 bases and J by 0 bases, and 8 bases separated the two germline ends. Germline V gene data show CDR1 as MRHNA and CDR2 as SNTAGT. This specimen belongs to a study of blood T cell repertoires in COVID-19. About the study: The cDNA or gDNA used as material had been derived from T cells, B-cell-depleted T cells, or PBMCs.

This chain joins TRBV6-4 and TRBJ2-6; the D gene is possibly TRBD2 (5 bases). Input material: peripheral blood. The receptor was isolated from a human donor in a cohort sampled during active COVID-19. CDR3 sequence: CASSRDFSGANVLTF. The CDR3 DNA is TGTGCCAGCAGTCGGGATTTCTCTGGGGCCAACGTCCTGACTTTC.